This TCR beta chain is from a study of cytomegalovirus exposure and HLA in healthy donors. Study-level information: Roughly 170 million T cells yielded some 120 million unique TCR beta sequences in earlier analysis. Overall study findings and caveats: Later analysis identified about 18,000 TCR beta sequences associated with HLA alleles, using a false discovery rate threshold of 0.05.

Nominally healthy donors were sampled, though unrecorded immune exposures were likely. 13 Jbeta primers and 60 Vbeta primers were used for the PCR. Libraries were prepared by immunoSEQ multiplex PCR; TCRdb keeps only in-frame clonotypes and omits some of them. The sample consists of about 170,000 clones, 76% of them appearing once. This clone was seen a few times. What it binds is not known. In germline, CDR1 is ENHRY, CDR2 SYGVKD. The CDR3 has 18 amino acids. The junction had 21 bases not matched to a gene; V was cut back by 8 bases and J by 4 bases. Sequencing was carried out using PBMCs. This sequence originates from a female donor in good health and CMV-seronegative. V is TRBV10-3 and J is TRBJ2-3; 7 nucleotides align to TRBD2. In nucleotides, the CDR3 is TGTGCCATCTCCTGGGCGGGGGTAGCTTCCAACCCCCCAGATACGCAGTATTTT. It specifies CAISWAGVASNPPDTQYF.